Sequencing of this T cell receptor beta chain was carried out in a study of cytotoxic CD8 clonotypes in ibrutinib-treated CLL. Study in general: When averaged across all of the samples, the counts came to some 250,000 productive templates and 85,000 to 95,000 productive rearrangements.

Broader study findings: Rare overall, public clonotypes shrank or held steady under therapy. Higher circulating CD8+ T-cell counts strongly accompanied higher baseline clonality, above age-matched healthy donors.

As concerns this clone: Antigen unknown.

The protocol was immunoSEQ multiplex PCR, while the TCRdb copy is restricted to in-frame clones and leaves out a portion. This sample carries hundreds of thousands of clones, 70% of them seen once, and the ten largest clones take just over 15%. The CDR3 spans 16 residues. Looked up from germline, CDR1 is MGHDK and CDR2 is SYGVNS. J gave up 5 bases and V 1 base, and 11 bases lay outside the gene matches. The chain links TRBV25-1 to TRBJ2-7, with 7 nucleotides matching TRBD1. This clonotype was sampled from a human donor with chronic lymphocytic leukemia. Sample: PBMCs, taken after 24 months of ibrutinib treatment. CDR3 DNA: TGTGCCAGCAGTGAATCGGCCGGGACAGTGAGCGACGAGCAGTACTTC. Protein sequence: CASSESAGTVSDEQYF.